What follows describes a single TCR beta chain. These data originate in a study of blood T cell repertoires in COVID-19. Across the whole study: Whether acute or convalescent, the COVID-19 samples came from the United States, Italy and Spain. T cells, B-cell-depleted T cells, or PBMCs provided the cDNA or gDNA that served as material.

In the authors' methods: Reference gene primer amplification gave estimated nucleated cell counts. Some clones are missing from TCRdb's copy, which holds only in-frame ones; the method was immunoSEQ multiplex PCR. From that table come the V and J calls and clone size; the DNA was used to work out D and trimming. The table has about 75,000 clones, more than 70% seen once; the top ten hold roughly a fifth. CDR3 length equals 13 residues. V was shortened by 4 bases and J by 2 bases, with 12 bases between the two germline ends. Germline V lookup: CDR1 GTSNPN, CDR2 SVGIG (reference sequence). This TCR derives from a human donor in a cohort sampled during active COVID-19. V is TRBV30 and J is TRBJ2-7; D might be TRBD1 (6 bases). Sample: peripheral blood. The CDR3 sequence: CAWKSGATYEQYF. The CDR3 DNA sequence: TGTGCCTGGAAGTCAGGGGCGACCTACGAGCAGTACTTC.